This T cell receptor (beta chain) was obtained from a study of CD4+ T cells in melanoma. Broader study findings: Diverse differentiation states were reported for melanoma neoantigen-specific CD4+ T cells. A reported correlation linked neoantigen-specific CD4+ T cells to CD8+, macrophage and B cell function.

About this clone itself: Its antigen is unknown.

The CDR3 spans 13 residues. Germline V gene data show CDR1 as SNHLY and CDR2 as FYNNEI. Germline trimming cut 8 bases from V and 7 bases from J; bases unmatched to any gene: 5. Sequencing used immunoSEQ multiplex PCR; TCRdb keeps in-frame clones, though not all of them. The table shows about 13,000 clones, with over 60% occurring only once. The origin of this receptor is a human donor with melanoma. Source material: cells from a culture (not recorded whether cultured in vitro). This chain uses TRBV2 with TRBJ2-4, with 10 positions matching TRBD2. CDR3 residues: CASCSGGRNIQYF. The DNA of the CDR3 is TGTGCCAGCTGTAGCGGGGGGCGTAACATTCAGTACTTC.